Described below is a single T cell receptor beta chain sequence and its context. The antigen is unknown. These data originate in a study of breast tumors, draining lymph nodes, adjacent tissues. Findings of the study overall: Findings are consistent with lymph node origin and intratumoral expansion of most tumor T cells. Data only fit, rather than demonstrated, lymph node origin of most tumor T cells. Tumors had less TCR diversity than lymph nodes, more than nontumor tissue.

Samples came from axillary lymph nodes draining the breast cancer. Each CDR3 protein is one row after TCRdb ran MiXCR on the multiplex PCR reads. Here the sample spans around 290,000 distinct CDR3 sequences, around 30% being singletons. The V and J ends lost 3 bases and 7 bases respectively, with 18 bases between them. Germline V gene lookup returns CDR1 ENHRY and CDR2 SYGVKD. CDR3 length: 16 residues. The TCR originated in a female donor with breast cancer. Some clones in this sample may be carry-over from other donors' samples. The V and J genes are TRBV10-3 and TRBJ2-2; D gene unclear. The sample comprised axillary lymph node tissue. The CDR3, as DNA: TGTGCCATCAGTGAAGTAGCTATTAACCTCGGCGGGGAGCTGTTTTTT. As protein: CAISEVAINLGGELFF.